The rows below give T cell receptor beta chains drawn from one sample of a study of cytomegalovirus exposure and HLA in healthy donors. Clones were read by immunoSEQ multiplex PCR, and TCRdb kept only the in-frame ones, dropping some. Of tens of thousands of clones in the sample, roughly 66% are singletons; the top ten hold roughly two fifths. Sequencing used PBMCs. The receptors were gathered from a male donor in good health and CMV-seropositive. Both conserved end residues are part of each CDR3. D genes are given only for firm matches. Clone size is not always given. Where it is, it says once, few, many or a class for expanded clones.

D gene: .
J gene: TRBJ2-7
V gene: TRBV6-5
clone size: .
CDR3 protein: CASSYTRTGRAGEQYF
CDR3 DNA: TGTGCCAGCAGTTACACTAGGACGGGGAGAGCCGGGGAGCAGTACTTC

D gene: TRBD1
J gene: TRBJ1-2
V gene: TRBV6-5
clone size: .
CDR3 protein: CASSYTGVHGYTF
CDR3 DNA: TGTGCCAGCAGTTACACAGGGGTCCATGGCTACACCTTC

D gene: .
J gene: TRBJ2-1
V gene: TRBV6-5
clone size: few
CDR3 protein: CASSKVEGRLGEQFF
CDR3 DNA: TGTGCCAGCAGCAAAGTGGAGGGGCGCCTCGGCGAGCAGTTCTTC

D gene: TRBD1
J gene: TRBJ1-1
V gene: TRBV7-3
clone size: .
CDR3 protein: CASSPTGGMVTEAFF
CDR3 DNA: TGTGCCAGCAGCCCTACAGGGGGCATGGTTACTGAAGCTTTCTTT

D gene: .
J gene: TRBJ1-5
V gene: TRBV6-5
clone size: .
CDR3 protein: CASRPDSNQPQHF
CDR3 DNA: TGTGCCAGCAGGCCAGATAGCAATCAGCCCCAGCATTTT

D gene: .
J gene: TRBJ1-2
V gene: TRBV6-6
clone size: .
CDR3 protein: CASSRNRDRNYGYTF
CDR3 DNA: TGTGCCAGCAGTCGGAACAGGGATAGGAACTATGGCTACACCTTC

D gene: TRBD2
J gene: TRBJ2-7
V gene: TRBV30
clone size: .
CDR3 protein: CAWSVGASGSYEQYF
CDR3 DNA: TGTGCCTGGAGTGTAGGCGCTAGCGGGAGCTACGAGCAGTACTTC

D gene: .
J gene: TRBJ2-2
V gene: TRBV25-1
clone size: .
CDR3 protein: CASSPRRDDTGELFF
CDR3 DNA: TGTGCCAGCAGTCCGAGGAGGGACGACACCGGGGAGCTGTTTTTT

D gene: .
J gene: TRBJ1-2
V gene: TRBV14
clone size: .
CDR3 protein: CASSQARNYGYTF
CDR3 DNA: TGTGCCAGCAGCCAAGCGAGAAACTATGGCTACACCTTC

D gene: TRBD1
J gene: TRBJ1-1
V gene: TRBV18
clone size: .
CDR3 protein: CASSPNLQGAGTEAFF
CDR3 DNA: TGTGCCAGCTCACCAAATTTGCAGGGGGCAGGGACTGAAGCTTTCTTT

D gene: TRBD2
J gene: TRBJ2-7
V gene: TRBV6-5
clone size: medium-sized
CDR3 protein: CASSYTSGSSYEQYF
CDR3 DNA: TGTGCCAGCAGTTACACTAGCGGGAGCTCCTACGAGCAGTACTTC

D gene: TRBD1
J gene: TRBJ2-1
V gene: TRBV27
clone size: .
CDR3 protein: CASRNTGAHEQFF
CDR3 DNA: TGTGCCAGCAGGAACACAGGGGCCCATGAGCAGTTCTTC

D gene: .
J gene: TRBJ1-1
V gene: TRBV6-5
clone size: .
CDR3 protein: CASTPDRSSEAFF
CDR3 DNA: TGTGCCAGCACCCCGGACAGATCTTCTGAAGCTTTCTTT

D gene: .
J gene: TRBJ2-2
V gene: TRBV2
clone size: .
CDR3 protein: CATGTSNTGELFF
CDR3 DNA: TGTGCCACCGGGACATCGAACACCGGGGAGCTGTTTTTT

D gene: TRBD1
J gene: TRBJ1-3
V gene: TRBV7-6
clone size: .
CDR3 protein: CASHPGGEGNTIYF
CDR3 DNA: TGTGCCAGCCACCCAGGGGGCGAAGGAAACACCATATATTTT

D gene: .
J gene: TRBJ1-2
V gene: TRBV11-3
clone size: .
CDR3 protein: CASSTSDLNGYTF
CDR3 DNA: TGTGCCAGCAGTACCTCCGACTTGAATGGCTACACCTTC

D gene: .
J gene: TRBJ1-5
V gene: TRBV6-4
clone size: few
CDR3 protein: CASSDRGEGQPQHF
CDR3 DNA: TGTGCCAGCAGTGACCGGGGTGAGGGTCAGCCCCAGCATTTT

D gene: .
J gene: TRBJ2-5
V gene: TRBV7-2
clone size: .
CDR3 protein: CASSQRVQETQYF
CDR3 DNA: TGTGCCAGCAGCCAGAGGGTCCAAGAGACCCAGTACTTC

D gene: .
J gene: TRBJ2-3
V gene: TRBV7-2
clone size: .
CDR3 protein: CASSPYGTDTQYF
CDR3 DNA: TGTGCCAGCAGCCCGTATGGCACAGATACGCAGTATTTT

D gene: TRBD2
J gene: TRBJ2-5
V gene: TRBV9
clone size: few
CDR3 protein: CASSVGLAGGGETQYF
CDR3 DNA: TGTGCCAGCAGCGTAGGTCTAGCGGGAGGCGGAGAGACCCAGTACTTC

D gene: .
J gene: TRBJ2-7
V gene: TRBV28
clone size: few
CDR3 protein: CASSPPGGLYEQYF
CDR3 DNA: TGTGCCAGCAGTCCACCCGGGGGGCTCTACGAGCAGTACTTC

D gene: TRBD1
J gene: TRBJ1-1
V gene: TRBV5-6
clone size: .
CDR3 protein: CASSPVPGTGAYNTEAFF
CDR3 DNA: TGTGCCAGCAGCCCCGTCCCGGGGACAGGGGCCTACAACACTGAAGCTTTCTTT

D gene: .
J gene: TRBJ2-2
V gene: TRBV28
clone size: .
CDR3 protein: CASKTGNTGELFF
CDR3 DNA: TGTGCCAGCAAGACAGGGAACACCGGGGAGCTGTTTTTT

D gene: TRBD2
J gene: TRBJ2-7
V gene: TRBV6-5
clone size: few
CDR3 protein: CASSSGLAGEVF
CDR3 DNA: TGTGCCAGCAGTTCCGGACTAGCGGGAGAGGTCTTC

D gene: .
J gene: TRBJ1-1
V gene: TRBV11-3
clone size: .
CDR3 protein: CASSLDRGGTEAFF
CDR3 DNA: TGTGCCAGCAGCTTAGACAGGGGAGGGACTGAAGCTTTCTTT

D gene: .
J gene: TRBJ1-2
V gene: TRBV6-5
clone size: .
CDR3 protein: CASSYQAANYGYTF
CDR3 DNA: TGTGCCAGCAGTTACCAGGCCGCTAACTATGGCTACACCTTC

D gene: TRBD2
J gene: TRBJ2-3
V gene: TRBV28
clone size: .
CDR3 protein: CASSLVAGGPSTQYF
CDR3 DNA: TGTGCCAGCAGTTTGGTTGCGGGAGGGCCAAGTACGCAGTATTTT

D gene: .
J gene: TRBJ1-1
V gene: TRBV6-1
clone size: .
CDR3 protein: CASSTMTGNTEAFF
CDR3 DNA: TGTGCCAGCAGCACCATGACAGGGAACACTGAAGCTTTCTTT

D gene: .
J gene: TRBJ2-3
V gene: TRBV19
clone size: few
CDR3 protein: CASRSPLTDTQYF
CDR3 DNA: TGTGCCAGTAGAAGCCCGCTTACAGATACGCAGTATTTT

D gene: TRBD1
J gene: TRBJ2-5
V gene: TRBV5-1
clone size: .
CDR3 protein: CASSRDSLETQYF
CDR3 DNA: TGCGCCAGCAGCAGGGACAGTTTAGAGACCCAGTACTTC

D gene: .
J gene: TRBJ1-3
V gene: TRBV7-8
clone size: .
CDR3 protein: CASSLASLGSSGNTIYF
CDR3 DNA: TGTGCCAGCAGCTTAGCGAGTCTAGGCAGCTCTGGAAACACCATATATTTT

D gene: TRBD1
J gene: TRBJ1-5
V gene: TRBV2
clone size: few
CDR3 protein: CASSEDQTGGQPQHF
CDR3 DNA: TGTGCCAGCAGTGAAGACCAGACAGGGGGTCAGCCCCAGCATTTT

D gene: .
J gene: TRBJ2-2
V gene: TRBV5-1
clone size: .
CDR3 protein: CASSLNRVNTGELFF
CDR3 DNA: TGCGCCAGCAGCTTGAACAGGGTAAACACCGGGGAGCTGTTTTTT

D gene: .
J gene: TRBJ1-2
V gene: TRBV5-4
clone size: .
CDR3 protein: CASSGGNIYGYTF
CDR3 DNA: TGTGCCAGCAGTGGCGGCAACATCTATGGCTACACCTTC

D gene: TRBD1
J gene: TRBJ2-2
V gene: TRBV19
clone size: .
CDR3 protein: CASSPDRGGTGELFF
CDR3 DNA: TGTGCCAGTAGTCCGGACAGGGGTGGCACCGGGGAGCTGTTTTTT

D gene: .
J gene: TRBJ1-5
V gene: TRBV27
clone size: .
CDR3 protein: CASSLWGLNQPQHF
CDR3 DNA: TGTGCCAGCAGTTTATGGGGCCTCAATCAGCCCCAGCATTTT

D gene: .
J gene: TRBJ1-3
V gene: TRBV7-9
clone size: few
CDR3 protein: CASSLAAGSGNTIYF
CDR3 DNA: TGTGCCAGCAGCTTAGCGGCAGGCTCTGGAAACACCATATATTTT

D gene: TRBD1
J gene: TRBJ2-2
V gene: TRBV9
clone size: .
CDR3 protein: CASSVGGQGYTGELFF
CDR3 DNA: TGTGCCAGCAGCGTAGGGGGACAGGGGTACACCGGGGAGCTGTTTTTT